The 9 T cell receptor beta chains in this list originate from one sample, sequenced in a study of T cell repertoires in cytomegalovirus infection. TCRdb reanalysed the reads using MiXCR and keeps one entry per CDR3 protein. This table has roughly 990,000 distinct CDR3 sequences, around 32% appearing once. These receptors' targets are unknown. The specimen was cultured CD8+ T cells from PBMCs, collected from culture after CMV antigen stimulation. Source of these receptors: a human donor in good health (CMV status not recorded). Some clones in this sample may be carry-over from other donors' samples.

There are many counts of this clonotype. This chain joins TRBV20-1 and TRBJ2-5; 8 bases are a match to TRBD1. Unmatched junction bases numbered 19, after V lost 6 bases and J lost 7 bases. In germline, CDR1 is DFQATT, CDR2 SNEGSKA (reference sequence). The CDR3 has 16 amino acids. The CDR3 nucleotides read TGCAGTGCCGTCTGGACAGGGAGCCGCCGGGGTGGGACCCAGTACTTC. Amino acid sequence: CSAVWTGSRRGGTQYF.

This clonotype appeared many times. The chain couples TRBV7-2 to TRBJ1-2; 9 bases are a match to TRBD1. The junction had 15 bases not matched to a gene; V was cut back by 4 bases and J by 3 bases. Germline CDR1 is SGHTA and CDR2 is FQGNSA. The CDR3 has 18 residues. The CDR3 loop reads CASSSDRDRDYHDYGYTF. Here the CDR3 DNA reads TGTGCCAGCAGCTCGGACCGGGACAGGGATTATCATGACTATGGCTACACCTTC.

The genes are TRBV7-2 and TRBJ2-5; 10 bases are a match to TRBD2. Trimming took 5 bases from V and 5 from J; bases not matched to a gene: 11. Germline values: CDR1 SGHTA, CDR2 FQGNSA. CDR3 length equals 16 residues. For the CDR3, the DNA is TGTGCCAGCAGCAAAAGGGCTAGCGGGGGCTGGGAGACCCAGTACTTC. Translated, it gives CASSKRASGGWETQYF.

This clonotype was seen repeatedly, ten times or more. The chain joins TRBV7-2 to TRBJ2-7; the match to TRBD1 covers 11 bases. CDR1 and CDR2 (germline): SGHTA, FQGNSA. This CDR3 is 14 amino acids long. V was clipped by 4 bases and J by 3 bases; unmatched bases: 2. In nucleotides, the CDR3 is TGTGCCAGCAGCTGGGACAGGGGGATCTACGAGCAGTACTTC. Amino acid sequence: CASSWDRGIYEQYF.

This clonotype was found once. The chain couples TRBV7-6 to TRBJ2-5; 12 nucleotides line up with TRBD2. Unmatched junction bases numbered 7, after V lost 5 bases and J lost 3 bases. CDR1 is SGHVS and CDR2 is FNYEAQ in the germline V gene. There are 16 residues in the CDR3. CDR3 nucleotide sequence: TGTGCCAGCAGCCCCTATTGGACTAGCGGGGAAGAGACCCAGTACTTC. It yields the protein CASSPYWTSGEETQYF.

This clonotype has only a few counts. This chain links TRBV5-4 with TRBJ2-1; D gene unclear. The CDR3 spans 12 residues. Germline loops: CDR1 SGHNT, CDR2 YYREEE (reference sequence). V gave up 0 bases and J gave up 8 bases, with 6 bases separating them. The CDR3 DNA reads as TGTGCCAGCAGCTTGGGGGTGTATGAGCAGTTCTTC. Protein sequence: CASSLGVYEQFF. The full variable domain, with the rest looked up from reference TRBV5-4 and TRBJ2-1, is ETGVTQSPTHLIKTRGQQVTLRCSSQSGHNTVSWYQQALGQGPQFIFQYYREEENGRGNFPPRFSGLQFPNYSSELNVNALELDDSALYLCASSLGVYEQFFGPGTRLTVL.

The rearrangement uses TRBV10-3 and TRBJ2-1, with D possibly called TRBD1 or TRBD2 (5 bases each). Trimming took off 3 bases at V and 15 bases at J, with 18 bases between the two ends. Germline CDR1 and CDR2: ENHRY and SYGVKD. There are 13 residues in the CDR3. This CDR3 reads CAISDSPRDPRFF. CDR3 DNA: TGTGCCATCAGTGACTCCCCCCGGGACCCTCGGTTCTTC.

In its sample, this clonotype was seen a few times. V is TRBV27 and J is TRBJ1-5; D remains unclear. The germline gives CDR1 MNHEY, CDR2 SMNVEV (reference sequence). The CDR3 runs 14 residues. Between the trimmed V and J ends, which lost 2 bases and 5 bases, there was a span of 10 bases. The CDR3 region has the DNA TGTGCCAGCAGTTTACCCGGTAGGGATCAGCCCCAGCATTTT. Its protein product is CASSLPGRDQPQHF.

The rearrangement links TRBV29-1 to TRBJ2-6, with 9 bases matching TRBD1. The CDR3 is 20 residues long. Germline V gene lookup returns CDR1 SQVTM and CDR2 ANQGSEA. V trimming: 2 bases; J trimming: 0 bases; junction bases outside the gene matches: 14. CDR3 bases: TGCAGCGTTGAAAGGGTTACCGGGACAGGGAGATTCTCTGGGGCCAACGTCCTGACTTTC. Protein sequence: CSVERVTGTGRFSGANVLTF.